The present T cell receptor (beta chain) was sequenced within a study of shared clonotypes between healthy human individuals. Study summary: The donors, a couple of women and a few men, were aged 18 to 49.

Libraries were prepared by immunoSEQ multiplex PCR; TCRdb keeps only in-frame clonotypes and omits some of them. The sample yields roughly 590,000 clones, around 95% seen once. There are 15 residues in the CDR3. V was clipped by 5 bases and J by 0 bases, with 12 bases between them. Germline V lookup: CDR1 SGHTA, CDR2 FQGTGA. Naive CD8 populations comprised CD45RO-negative cells positively selected for CCR7, excluding terminally differentiated effector memory CD45RA+ cells. This clone was counted a single time. The rearrangement links TRBV7-3 to TRBJ2-3; D is uncertain. The TCR sequence derives from a woman aged 25 to 39 in good health. Sequencing was done on a sample of naive CD8+ T cells sorted from blood. The CDR3 nucleotides read TGTGCCAGCAGCGCCGGACGCCAAAGCACAGATACGCAGTATTTT. Protein sequence: CASSAGRQSTDTQYF. Using reference TRBV7-3 and TRBJ2-3 for the parts outside the CDR3, the full variable domain is GAGVSQTPSNKVTEKGKYVELRCDPISGHTALYWYRQSLGQGPEFLIYFQGTGAADDSGLPNDRFFAVRPEGSVSTLKIQRTERGDSAVYLCASSAGRQSTDTQYFGPGTRLTVL.